This T cell receptor beta chain was retrieved from a study of Ad26.COV2.S vaccination and SARS-CoV-2 variants (dated by TCRdb to about 2021). Broadly, across the study: Vaccine-arm donors came from COV1001, a multicentre, randomized, double-blind, placebo-controlled phase I-IIa trial of Ad26.COV2.S in healthy adults. Dosing of Ad26.COV2.S was intramuscular, at either 5x10^10 or 1x10^11 viral particles, delivered as one shot or as two shots spaced 56 days apart. The specificity and breadth of SARS-CoV-2-reactive T cell receptors after Ad26.COV2.S vaccination were assessed by TCRbeta repertoire sequencing. A total of approximately 30 samples were included in the TCR-sequenced set, comprising roughly 20 Ad26.COV2.S vaccine recipients, 5 placebo recipients and 8 SARS-CoV-2 convalescent individuals. Trial participants were randomized into five groups of five, in which low-dose or high-dose Ad26.COV2.S was given once or twice, or placebo was given on both occasions. Blinding of investigators to trial group allocation was maintained during experiments and outcome assessment.

The full study reports these points: Comparable non-spike TCR breadth was observed between vaccine and placebo recipients, consistent with only spike being contained in the vaccine. After vaccination, substantial breadth of spike-specific CD8+ and CD4+ T cell responses was reported. Compared with placebo recipients, Ad26.COV2.S recipients showed higher spike-specific TCR breadth (P = 0.0014). The study was not powered to compare responses between vaccine doses or regimens. It was noted by the authors that total T cell responses may have been underestimated by the TCR breadth and depth analyses.

TCRbeta CDR3 regions were sequenced with the immunoSEQ Assay. After extraction, genomic DNA underwent amplification by bias-controlled multiplex PCR, followed by high-throughput sequencing. Concerning the study's data processing: To quantify the absolute abundance of each unique TCRbeta CDR3 region, sequences were collapsed and filtered. Usable DNA was measured by amplifying reference genes present in all nucleated cells, and TCRbeta template counts were normalized to that usable DNA to estimate T cell fraction. Repertoire TCRs were annotated as SARS-CoV-2-specific when V gene, CDR3 amino acid sequence and J gene were exactly matched to a known reactive TCR set. MIRA supplied the reference SARS-CoV-2 TCR set, which was filtered for enrichment in COVID-19-positive ImmuneCODE repertoires so that public or cross-reactive TCRs were removed. Using the MIRA antigens, annotated TCRs were further analysed by specific ORF or by position within an ORF. Breadth was defined as annotated unique rearrangements over total unique productive rearrangements; depth was the summed frequency of those rearrangements. Group comparisons of TCR breadth used two-sided Wilcoxon rank-sum tests. TCRdb retrieved this table from immuneACCESS and kept in-frame rearrangements only. Not all clones are present; in checked studies, unresolved V genes account for under half, and no reason is known for the remainder. V, J and clone size are taken as reported in that table, and D and trimming were inferred from the DNA itself. The sample records a few hundred thousand clones, 83% of which are singletons. Just under 7.5% of the sample is in the top ten clones.

A distance of 11 bases separates the germline ends of V and J, which lose 0 bases and 4 bases respectively. The CDR3 goes from the cysteine to the phenylalanine over 15 residues. Left in the record is the CDR3 DNA by itself, 45 bases read in frame from the first base. CDR1 and CDR2 (SGHAT, FQNNGV) derive from the germline V gene. The treatment or condition label here, explained by the study, means: around 19 received Ad26.COV2.S at low or high dose, single or two shots; roughly five received placebo; per-sample allocation not given. For vaccine and placebo recipients, repertoires were sequenced using samples collected on day 63 after the first injection. Between 29 July and 7 August 2020, Cohort 1b enrolled 25 adults aged 18-55 years at one site in Boston, USA. As a vaccine, Ad26.COV2.S was a replication-incompetent adenovirus type 26 vector that expressed a prefusion-stabilized SARS-CoV-2 spike protein derived from the original Wuhan strain.

Remarks on this clone: Its antigen remains undetermined. Base-call qualities are not available, and no considerably larger clone is one nucleotide away.

This TCR came from a person between 18 and 60 years old who received the Ad26.COV2.S COVID-19 vaccine or a placebo. The material sequenced was peripheral blood, taken in a trial of Ad26.COV2.S vaccine versus placebo. The sequence links TRBV11-2 to TRBJ2-3; the D gene is not confidently resolved. CDR3 region: CASSLEGYPPDTQYF. The sequenced DNA: TGTGCCAGCAGCTTAGAGGGCTACCCCCCAGATACGCAGTATTTT.